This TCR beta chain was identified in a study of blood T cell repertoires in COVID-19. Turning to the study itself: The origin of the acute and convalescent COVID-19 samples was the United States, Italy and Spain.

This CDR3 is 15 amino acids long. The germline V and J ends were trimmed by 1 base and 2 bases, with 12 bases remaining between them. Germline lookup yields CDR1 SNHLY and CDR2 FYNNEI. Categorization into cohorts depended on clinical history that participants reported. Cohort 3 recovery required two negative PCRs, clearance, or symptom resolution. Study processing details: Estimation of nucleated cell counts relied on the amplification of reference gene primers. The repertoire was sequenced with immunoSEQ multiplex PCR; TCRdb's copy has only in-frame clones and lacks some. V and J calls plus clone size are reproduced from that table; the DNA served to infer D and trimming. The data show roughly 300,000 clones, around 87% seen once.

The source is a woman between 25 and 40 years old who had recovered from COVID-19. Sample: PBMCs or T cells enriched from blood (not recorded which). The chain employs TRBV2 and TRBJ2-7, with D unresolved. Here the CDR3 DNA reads TGTGCCAGCAGTGAAGGGCCGTGGCCCCCCTACGAGCAGTACTTC. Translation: CASSEGPWPPYEQYF.